This T cell receptor (beta chain) was observed in a study of naive CD8 T cells in extremely preterm neonates. Method: immunoSEQ multiplex PCR; TCRdb's copy keeps in-frame clones and lacks some. The sample carries around 7,900 clones, approximately 98% recorded once. The germline V gene encodes CDR1 SGHVS and CDR2 FNYEAQ. This CDR3 region has 15 residues. The sample consisted of naive CD8+ T cells from blood. The V gene is TRBV7-6, the J gene TRBJ2-5; maybe TRBD1 (7 bases). The closer fit of TRBJ2-7 to the DNA end suggests the J call may be wrong. The receptor's source is a human donor in good health. CDR3 coding DNA: TGTGCCAGCAGTCTTCGACAGGGAGGCTCCTACGAGCAGTACTTC. As protein: CASSLRQGGSYEQYF.